This TCR beta chain was sequenced in a study of cytomegalovirus exposure and HLA in healthy donors. Broader study findings: With DRB1 most and HLA-C fewest, TCR association rates differed between HLA loci in a later analysis.

V was clipped by 2 bases and J by 4 bases; unmatched bases: 8. The CDR3 totals 16 residues. Germline V CDR1 and CDR2: SNHLY, FYNNEI. About this clone: Its antigen remains unidentified.

It was with 60 Vbeta and 13 Jbeta primers that the PCR ran. Clones were read by immunoSEQ multiplex PCR, and TCRdb kept only the in-frame ones, dropping some. This table holds 100,000 to 150,000 clones, 78% found once. The chain has TRBV2 and TRBJ2-3; 8 bases map to TRBD2. The source is a middle-aged woman in good health and CMV-seronegative. Input material: PBMCs. Here the CDR3 reads CASSERAGGAADTQYF. In nucleotides, the CDR3 is TGTGCCAGCAGTGAACGCGCGGGAGGAGCGGCAGATACGCAGTATTTT.